This record concerns one T cell receptor beta chain sequence. This clonotype has more than one count but fewer than ten. What antigen it recognizes has not been identified. Base qualities were left out, and no much larger clone turns up one base away. From the cysteine up to the phenylalanine, the CDR3 has a length of 12 residues. The DNA shown is the 36-base CDR3, in frame from base 1. Taken from the germline V gene (reference sequence), the CDR1 and CDR2 loops are DFQATT and SNEGSKA. V ends up 3 bases short and J 5 bases short, with an unmatched junction base count of 3. These data originate in a study of post-analysis software for immune sequencing data (dated by TCRdb to the mid-2010s). Regarding the complete study: Relapsing-remitting, secondary progressive and progressive-relapsing multiple sclerosis were recorded as disease courses, and subtype annotation was lacking for some patients. The patient repertoires were set against about 12 previously published healthy control repertoires from donors whose ages ranged from roughly 6 to 27 years. A subset of samples was prepared in parallel using single-end sample barcoding, then pooled and co-amplified after Illumina adapter ligation.

Overall study outcomes, separate from this receptor: The control group was slightly older than the multiple sclerosis patient group. Roughly 5 TRBV segments, including TRBV5-6, TRBV5-1 and TRBV20-1, were significantly more frequent in patients than controls. Direct clustering with F measure showed strong co-clustering of samples prepared in the same batch, prompting a batch-effect correction. Multiple sclerosis patients had significantly lower normalized Chao1 diversity than controls, a result that suggests substantial peripheral T-cell clonal expansion.

Library generation was performed with PCR. Sequencing was performed on an Illumina HiSeq 2500. To reduce PCR and sequencing biases, unique molecular identifiers were built into the TCR beta cDNA libraries. Roughly 500,000 cDNA molecules were obtained for every 1 to 10 million input T cells, so each molecule roughly corresponded to one T cell. The same protocol used for the earlier healthy control dataset was applied to prepare and sequence the patient libraries. Within a given batch, samples were prepared together, multiplexed and sequenced on the same HiSeq lane. Under the source paper's analysis protocol: Raw barcoded reads were processed with MIGEC, discarding single-read molecular identifier groups before consensus assembly and CDR3 extraction. VDJtools was used for post-analysis of the clonotype tables, and diversity was normalized by down-sampling every dataset to the size of the smallest sample. To correct batch-related cross-sample contamination, repertoire overlap clustering matched CDR3 amino acid sequences but not nucleotide sequences. TCRdb handled the public reads itself, with Q25 trimming in fastp and clone calling in MiXCR, and kept productive beta chains. Entries that share a CDR3 protein sequence are merged under the most common genes and DNA. None of the V and J calls come from the authors' own analysis; TCRdb made them. The sample table records 820,000 or so distinct CDR3 sequences; approximately 53% of these occur just once. The ten biggest clones cover 4.6% of the sample.

TCR beta repertoires were profiled from peripheral blood of more than ten young patients with multiple sclerosis to demonstrate the VDJtools post-analysis software. The multiple sclerosis patients were children and adolescents between 6 and 15 years of age. The V and J genes are TRBV20-1 and TRBJ2-5; 7 bases in the middle match TRBD2. Sample: blood. This sequence originates from a girl aged 5 to 17 with multiple sclerosis. The CDR3 loop reads CSASGREETQYF. The DNA sequence is TGCAGTGCTAGTGGGCGGGAGGAGACCCAGTACTTC.